This T cell receptor beta chain was sequenced for a study of blood T cell repertoires in COVID-19. Study-level background: The analysed material was cDNA or gDNA that came from T cells, B-cell-depleted T cells, or PBMCs.

Looked up from germline, CDR1 is SGHNT and CDR2 is YYREEE (reference sequence). This CDR3 has 15 residues. Trimming took off 0 bases at V and 0 bases at J, with 7 bases between the two ends. Methods used by the authors: It was from reference gene primer amplification that nucleated cell counts were estimated. Profiling relied on immunoSEQ multiplex PCR, and the TCRdb table lists in-frame clones only, not all of them. V, J and clone size were drawn from that table, and D and trimming were deduced from the DNA. Found here are about 35,000 clones, about 90% of them singletons; the top ten hold 44%. The sequence came from a human donor in a cohort sampled during active COVID-19. Input material: peripheral blood. This rearrangement joins TRBV5-4 to TRBJ2-1; D is possibly TRBD1 (5 bases). The CDR3 DNA reads TGTGCCAGCAGCTTGGACAGGAGCTCCTACAATGAGCAGTTCTTC. Translating gives CASSLDRSSYNEQFF.